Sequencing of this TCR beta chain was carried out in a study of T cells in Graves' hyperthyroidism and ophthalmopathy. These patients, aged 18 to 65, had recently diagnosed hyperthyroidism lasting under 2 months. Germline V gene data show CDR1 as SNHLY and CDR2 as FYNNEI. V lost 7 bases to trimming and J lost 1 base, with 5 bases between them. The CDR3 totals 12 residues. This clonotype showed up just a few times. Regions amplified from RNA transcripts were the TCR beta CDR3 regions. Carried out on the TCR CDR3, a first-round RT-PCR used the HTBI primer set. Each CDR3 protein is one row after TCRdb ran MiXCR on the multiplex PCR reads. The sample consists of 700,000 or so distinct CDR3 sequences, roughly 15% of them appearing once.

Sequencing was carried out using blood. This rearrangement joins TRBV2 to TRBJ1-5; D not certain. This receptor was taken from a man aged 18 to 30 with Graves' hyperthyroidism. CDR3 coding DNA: TGTGCCAGCAAGATAAGCAATCAGCCCCAGCATTTT. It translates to CASKISNQPQHF.